The 24 T cell receptor beta chains below come from one sample, sequenced in a study of neurological immune-mediated disorders. TCRdb redid the calling of the 5' RACE reads with MiXCR, one entry per CDR3 protein. The data show 20,000 or so distinct CDR3 sequences, over 12% seen once. Sequencing was carried out using PBMCs. Receptors were obtained from a female donor with HTLV-1-associated myelopathy (HAM/TSP).

This clonotype was seen many times. The gene calls are TRBV20-1 and TRBJ2-3; 8 bases map to TRBD2. Germline assignment: CDR1 DFQATT and CDR2 SNEGSKA (reference sequence). The CDR3 is 18 residues long. The V and J ends lost 5 bases and 0 bases, in that order; junction bases with no gene match: 16. The CDR3 here is CSAQSASGSRGSTDTQYF. The CDR3 bases are TGCAGTGCTCAAAGCGCTAGCGGGTCTCGGGGGAGCACAGATACGCAGTATTTT.

This clonotype was seen at least ten times. V and J are TRBV5-6 and TRBJ2-7; 8 bases line up with TRBD1. The CDR3 has 16 amino acids. V was clipped by 4 bases and J by 2 bases; unmatched bases: 11. CDR1 and CDR2 (germline): SGHDT, YYEEEE. This CDR3 is CASSVGQGARAYEQYF. Here the CDR3 DNA reads TGTGCCAGCAGCGTCGGACAGGGCGCTAGAGCCTACGAGCAGTACTTC.

This clonotype has at least ten counts. V usage is TRBV12-3 or TRBV12-4 and J usage is TRBJ2-3; D ambiguous. Trimming removed 6 bases from V and 0 bases from J, with 22 bases in between. There are 18 residues in the CDR3. DNA for the CDR3: TGTGCCAGCAGCCCGACCAGCTTGGGGAAAACAAGCACAGATACGCAGTATTTT. It encodes CASSPTSLGKTSTDTQYF.

This clonotype was picked up many times. The chain combines TRBV5-1 with TRBJ1-1, with TRBD1 matching over 8 bases. This CDR3 contains 13 residues. V was clipped by 1 base and J by 7 bases; unmatched bases: 3. Per germline, CDR1 SGHRS and CDR2 YFSETQ. The CDR3 sequence is CASSLPTGDEAFF. For the CDR3, the DNA is TGCGCCAGCAGCTTGCCGACAGGGGATGAAGCTTTCTTT.

As to this clonotype: Sequence at one end of the junction differs from germline and may be a read error. In nucleotides, the CDR3 is TGTGCCAGCAATTTAGGGGGGGGGAATCAGCCCCAGTATTTT. Translating it yields CASNLGGGNQPQYF. The chain is built from TRBV12-3 or TRBV12-4 and TRBJ1-5, with a tentative D call TRBD2 (7 bases). The last part of the DNA fits TRBJ2-3 better; the J call may be wrong. The CDR3 contains 14 residues.

The table lists this clonotype with many counts. The V and J genes are TRBV15 and TRBJ2-1, with 7 positions matching TRBD1. The CDR3 is made up of 14 amino acids. Germline V gene lookup returns CDR1 LNHNV and CDR2 YYDKDF (reference sequence). V was clipped by 8 bases and J by 8 bases; unmatched bases: 12. CDR3 in amino acids: CATGFLTGDDEQFF. The DNA for the CDR3 is TGTGCCACCGGGTTCCTCACAGGGGACGATGAGCAGTTCTTC.

This clonotype came up once. The gene calls are TRBV7-2 and TRBJ2-1, with D unresolved. Germline-derived CDR1 and CDR2 are SGHTA and FQGNSA. The V and J ends lost 0 bases and 0 bases respectively, with 6 bases between them. The CDR3 runs to 15 residues. The chain's CDR3 is CASSLATYSYNEQFF. The CDR3 DNA is TGTGCCAGCAGCTTAGCCACATACTCCTACAATGAGCAGTTCTTC.

This clonotype was seen at least ten times. This rearrangement joins TRBV7-8 to TRBJ2-2; perhaps TRBD1 as D (6 bases). Germline V CDR1 and CDR2: SGHVS, FQNEAQ. The V gene lost 5 bases and the J gene lost 4 bases, with 23 bases spanning the gap. The CDR3 contains 18 residues. CDR3 residues: CASSPWEGLKGVTGELFF. CDR3 sequence (DNA): TGTGCCAGCAGCCCGTGGGAAGGCCTAAAGGGGGTCACCGGGGAGCTGTTTTTT.

As concerns this clonotype: The DNA is left out, because the CDR3 cannot be placed on it with certainty; the CDR3 is given as TCRdb lists it. V is TRBV7-2 and J is TRBJ2-7; the table's D gene call, TRBD1, was not cross checked with the DNA. The CDR3 has 22 amino acids, counting both end residues. Germline assignment: CDR1 SGHTA and CDR2 FQGNSA. CDR3 protein: CASSFYICSALERQTTSPEQYF.

The chain employs TRBV5-1 and TRBJ2-1; possible D gene TRBD1, 5 bases. The CDR3 length is 15 residues. Germline assignment: CDR1 SGHRS and CDR2 YFSETQ. V was pared by 7 bases and J by 5 bases, with 19 bases between. The CDR3: CASSPAGSPDNEQFF. The DNA of the CDR3 is TGCGCCAGCTCCCCGGCAGGGTCCCCCGACAATGAGCAGTTCTTC.

This clonotype was seen ten or more times. V usage is TRBV3-1 and J usage is TRBJ2-1; weak D call: TRBD1 (5 bases). The CDR3 totals 12 residues. Trimming shortened V by 3 bases and J by 12 bases, and 12 bases separated the two germline ends. Per germline, CDR1 LGHDT and CDR2 YNNKEL (reference sequence). The CDR3 is CASSQLSRGQFF. In nucleotides, the CDR3 is TGTGCCAGCAGCCAGCTCTCAAGGGGGCAGTTCTTC.

This clonotype was found many times. This sequence joins TRBV5-1 and TRBJ2-5, with D tentatively TRBD2 (5 bases). V was trimmed by 1 base and J by 0 bases, leaving 13 bases between them. Germline lookup yields CDR1 SGHRS and CDR2 YFSETQ. The CDR3 has 16 residues. The CDR3 DNA follows: TGCGCCAGCAGCTTGTTGGGTGGAGGAGACCAAGAGACCCAGTACTTC. Translation gives CASSLLGGGDQETQYF.

This clonotype has at least ten counts. The gene calls are TRBV7-9 and TRBJ1-3; maybe TRBD1 (6 bases). The CDR3 length is 18 residues. Germline loops: CDR1 SEHNR, CDR2 FQNEAQ (reference sequence). V was pared by 3 bases and J by 3 bases, with 21 bases between. The CDR3 DNA is TGTGCCAGCAGCTTTCCGATACCGCCGTTGGACAGTGGAAACACCATATATTTT. The encoded protein is CASSFPIPPLDSGNTIYF.

This clonotype was seen repeatedly, ten times or more. The chain combines TRBV5-1 with TRBJ2-7, with a weak D call TRBD1 (6 bases). The V end was cut by 3 bases, the J end by 0 bases, with 7 bases between. Germline lookup yields CDR1 SGHRS and CDR2 YFSETQ. The CDR3 has 13 amino acids. DNA of the CDR3: TGCGCCAGCAGCTCGGGACACTCCTACGAGCAGTACTTC. Translating it yields CASSSGHSYEQYF.

In this sample, this clonotype turned up many times. V usage is TRBV4-1 and J usage is TRBJ1-2; D might be TRBD1 (6 bases). V was shortened by 1 base and J by 4 bases, with 7 bases between the two germline ends. The germline V gene encodes CDR1 MGHRA and CDR2 YSYEKL. CDR3 size: 13 residues. The CDR3 spells CASSQGRGYGYTF. In nucleotides, the CDR3 is TGCGCCAGCAGCCAAGGCAGGGGCTATGGCTACACCTTC.

This clonotype was seen repeatedly, ten times or more. V usage is TRBV20-1 and J usage is TRBJ2-1, with a possible D match to TRBD1 (5 bases). The CDR3 totals 15 residues. Trimming removed 3 bases from V and 9 bases from J, with 21 bases in between. Germline values: CDR1 DFQATT, CDR2 SNEGSKA (reference sequence). CDR3 loop: CSARVVSGPQGEQFF. The CDR3 bases are TGCAGTGCTAGGGTGGTTTCGGGCCCCCAGGGTGAGCAGTTCTTC.

This clonotype has at least ten counts. The chain couples TRBV5-1 to TRBJ2-1; 9 bases align to TRBD1. This CDR3 spans 15 amino acids. V was clipped by 5 bases and J by 8 bases; unmatched bases: 11. The germline V gene encodes CDR1 SGHRS and CDR2 YFSETQ. The CDR3 DNA reads TGCGCCAGCAGACCCCAGACAGGGGGGGGCGATGAGCAGTTCTTC. Its protein product is CASRPQTGGGDEQFF.

CDR3 coding DNA: TGTGCCAGCAGCTTTACTAGCGGGGGTGTATCAGATACGCAGTATTTT. It encodes CASSFTSGGVSDTQYF. This sequence joins TRBV7-8 and TRBJ2-3; TRBD2 matches 11 bases. The V segment lost 3 bases and the J segment 4 bases; nucleotides outside the gene matches: 6. The CDR3 length is 16 residues. The germline gives CDR1 SGHVS, CDR2 FQNEAQ.

Ten or more counts support this clonotype. The J gene is TRBJ2-2, the V gene TRBV5-5; 8 nucleotides match TRBD1. The V gene's germline CDR1 is SGHKS and CDR2 YYEKEE (reference sequence). This CDR3 contains 16 residues. Trimming cost V 2 bases and J 5 bases; bases outside gene matches: 8. The CDR3 coding sequence is TGTGCCAGCAGCTTACCTTCGGGACAGGAAACCGGGGAGCTGTTTTTT. It specifies CASSLPSGQETGELFF.

Comments on this clonotype: This clone may be a read error of a much larger clone one base away. J is TRBJ2-7 and V is TRBV20-1, with 7 bases fitting TRBD1. V lost 6 bases, J lost 6 bases, and 14 bases stayed unmatched. This CDR3 has 14 residues. Germline V gene sequence: CDR1 DFQATT, CDR2 SNEGSKA (reference sequence). CDR3 amino acids: CSAGWVQGMSEQYF. As DNA, the CDR3 is TGCAGTGCGGGTTGGGTACAGGGGATGAGCGAGCAGTACTTC.

This clonotype was detected once. The conserved phenylalanine or tryptophan normally closing the CDR3 is absent here, so this likely arose from a read error. The chain uses TRBV20-1 and TRBJ1-2, with 7 bases lining up with TRBD1. This CDR3 has 14 amino acids. V lost 1 base and J lost 5; bases outside the gene matches: 7. Germline CDR1 reads DFQATT; CDR2 reads SNEGSKA (reference sequence). The CDR3 region has the DNA TGCAGTGCTAGAGGGACAGGAGGCTTTTATGGCTACACCGTC. Translating gives CSARGTGGFYGYTV.

At least ten counts were recorded for this clonotype. The rearrangement uses TRBV24-1 and TRBJ2-3, with TRBD2 matching 11 bases. Looked up from germline, CDR1 is KGHDR and CDR2 is SFDVKD. This CDR3 is built from 18 residues. The J segment lost 2 bases and the V segment lost 1 base, leaving 7 bases of the junction unmatched. CDR3 sequence (DNA): TGTGCCACCAGTGATTTTCGTCTAGCGGGAGGAAACACAGATACGCAGTATTTT. Translating gives CATSDFRLAGGNTDTQYF.

This clonotype was seen repeatedly, ten times or more. V usage is TRBV5-5 and J usage is TRBJ1-1; D is undetermined. Deletions cut 0 bases from V and 10 bases from J, with 16 bases between. Germline values: CDR1 SGHKS, CDR2 YYEKEE (reference sequence). This CDR3 is 14 amino acids long. Here the CDR3 reads CASSLEITVRRAFF. The CDR3, as DNA: TGTGCCAGCAGCTTGGAAATTACGGTTCGGAGAGCTTTCTTT.

At least ten counts were recorded for this clonotype. The J gene is TRBJ2-7, the V gene TRBV6-5, with TRBD2 identical over 8 bases. The V gene end was trimmed by 5 bases and the J gene end by 4 bases; junction bases not matched to a gene: 4. The CDR3 covers 13 residues. Germline assignment: CDR1 MNHEY and CDR2 SVGAGI. For the CDR3, the DNA is TGTGCCAGCAGTCGCCCGGGAGGGTACGAGCAGTACTTC. It yields the protein CASSRPGGYEQYF.